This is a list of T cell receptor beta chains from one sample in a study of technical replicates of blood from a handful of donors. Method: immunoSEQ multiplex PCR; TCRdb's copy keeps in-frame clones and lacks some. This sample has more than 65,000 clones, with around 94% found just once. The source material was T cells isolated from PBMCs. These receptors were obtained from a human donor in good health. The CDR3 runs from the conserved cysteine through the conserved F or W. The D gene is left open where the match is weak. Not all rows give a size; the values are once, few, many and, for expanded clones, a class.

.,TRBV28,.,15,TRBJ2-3,CASRTGEGPADTQYF,TGTGCCAGCAGGACTGGCGAGGGCCCGGCAGATACGCAGTATTTT
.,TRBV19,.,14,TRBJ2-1,CASEPGGSYNEQFF,TGTGCCAGTGAACCCGGGGGCTCCTACAATGAGCAGTTCTTC
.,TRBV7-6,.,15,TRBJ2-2,CASVLGFGSTGELFF,TGTGCCAGCGTTCTTGGTTTCGGGAGCACCGGGGAGCTGTTTTTT
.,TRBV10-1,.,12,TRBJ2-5,CATRTRQETQYF,TGCGCCACCAGGACTCGACAAGAGACCCAGTACTTC
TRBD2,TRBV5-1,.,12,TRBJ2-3,CASSLERGTQYF,TGCGCCAGCAGCTTGGAGCGGGGGACGCAGTATTTT
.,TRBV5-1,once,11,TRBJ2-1,CASSFINEQFF,TGCGCCAGCAGCTTCATCAATGAGCAGTTCTTC
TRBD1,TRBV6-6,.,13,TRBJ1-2,CASSPDRAHGYTF,TGTGCCAGCAGTCCCGACAGGGCTCATGGCTACACCTTC
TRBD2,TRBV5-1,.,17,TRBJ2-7,CASSLGPTAGGSYEQYF,TGCGCCAGCAGCTTGGGACCGACAGCGGGGGGATCCTACGAGCAGTACTTC
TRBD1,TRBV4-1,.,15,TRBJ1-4,CASSQVYRGPEKLFF,TGCGCCAGCAGCCAGGTATACAGGGGGCCTGAAAAACTGTTTTTT
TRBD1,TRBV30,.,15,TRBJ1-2,CAWSRQGAENYGYTF,TGTGCCTGGAGCCGACAGGGGGCGGAAAACTATGGCTACACCTTC
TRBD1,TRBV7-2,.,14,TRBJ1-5,CASGRQGPNQPQHF,TGTGCCAGCGGCCGACAGGGCCCTAATCAGCCCCAGCATTTT
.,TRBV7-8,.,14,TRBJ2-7,CASSSTRLSYEQYF,TGTGCCAGCAGCTCGACTAGGCTCTCCTACGAGCAGTACTTC
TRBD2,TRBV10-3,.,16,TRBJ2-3,CAISEPPSGTTDTQYF,TGTGCCATCAGTGAGCCCCCTAGCGGGACCACAGATACGCAGTATTTT
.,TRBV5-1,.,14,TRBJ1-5,CASSLGHSNQPQHF,TGCGCCAGCAGCTTGGGGCATAGCAATCAGCCCCAGCATTTT
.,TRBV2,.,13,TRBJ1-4,CASRMGAIGKLFF,TGTGCCAGCAGAATGGGGGCCATCGGAAAACTGTTTTTT
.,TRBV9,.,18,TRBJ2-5,CASSVGFIGGGQGETQYF,TGTGCCAGCAGCGTTGGTTTTATTGGGGGGGGGCAGGGAGAGACCCAGTACTTC
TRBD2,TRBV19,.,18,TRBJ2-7,CASSTGLAGGSHSYEQYF,TGTGCCAGTAGTACGGGACTAGCGGGGGGCTCCCACTCCTACGAGCAGTACTTC
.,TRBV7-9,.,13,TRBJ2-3,CASRTKTTDTQYF,TGTGCCAGCCGTACTAAGACCACAGATACGCAGTATTTT
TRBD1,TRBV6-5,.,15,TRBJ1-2,CASSYVGTGIYGYTF,TGTGCCAGCAGTTACGTCGGGACAGGAATCTATGGCTACACCTTC
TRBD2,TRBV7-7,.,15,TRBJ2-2,CASSPGLAGTGELFF,TGTGCCAGCAGCCCGGGACTAGCGGGAACCGGGGAGCTGTTTTTT
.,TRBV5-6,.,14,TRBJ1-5,CASSGVGRDQPQHF,TGTGCCAGCAGCGGGGTCGGGAGGGATCAGCCCCAGCATTTT
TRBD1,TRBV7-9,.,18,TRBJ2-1,CASSSTIRQGSSYNEQFF,TGTGCCAGCAGCTCAACCATCCGACAGGGCAGCTCCTACAATGAGCAGTTCTTC
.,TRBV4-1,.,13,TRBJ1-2,CASSQAGYGGYTF,TGCGCCAGCAGCCAAGCAGGGTACGGAGGCTACACCTTC
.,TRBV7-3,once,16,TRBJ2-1,CASSPRRGATGNEQFF,TGTGCCAGCAGCCCGCGACGGGGGGCCACCGGGAATGAGCAGTTCTTC
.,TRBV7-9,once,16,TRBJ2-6,CASSLVAGSGANVLTF,TGTGCCAGCAGCTTAGTTGCAGGGTCTGGGGCCAACGTCCTGACTTTC
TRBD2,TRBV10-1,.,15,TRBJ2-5,CASSPGTSGEETQYF,TGCGCCAGCAGCCCCGGGACTAGCGGGGAGGAGACCCAGTACTTC
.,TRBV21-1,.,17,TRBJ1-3,CASSKLKTETSGNTIYF,TGTGCCAGCAGCAAGCTTAAAACTGAAACCTCTGGAAACACCATATATTTT
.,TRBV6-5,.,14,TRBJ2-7,CASSYGPSGYEQYF,TGTGCCAGCAGTTACGGACCCAGCGGCTACGAGCAGTACTTC
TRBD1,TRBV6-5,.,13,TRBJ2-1,CASQGTGRNEQFF,TGTGCCAGCCAAGGGACAGGTCGTAATGAGCAGTTCTTC
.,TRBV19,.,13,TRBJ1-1,CASGAGMNTEAFF,TGTGCCAGTGGGGCAGGAATGAACACTGAAGCTTTCTTT
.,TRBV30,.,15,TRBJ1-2,CAWSALGQNIYGYTF,TGTGCCTGGTCTGCCCTGGGGCAGAACATCTATGGCTACACCTTC
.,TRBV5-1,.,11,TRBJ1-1,CASRKNTEAFF,TGCGCCAGTAGAAAGAACACTGAAGCTTTCTTT
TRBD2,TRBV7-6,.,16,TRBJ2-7,CASSAGLAGIFYEQYF,TGTGCCAGCAGCGCCGGACTAGCGGGGATTTTTTACGAGCAGTACTTC
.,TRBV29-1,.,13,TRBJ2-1,CSVDRRVDNEQFF,TGCAGCGTTGATCGCAGGGTGGACAATGAGCAGTTCTTC
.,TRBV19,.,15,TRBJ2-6,CASSIPGSGANVLTF,TGTGCCAGTAGTATACCAGGGTCTGGGGCCAACGTCCTGACTTTC
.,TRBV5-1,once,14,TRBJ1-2,CASSLALAGDGYTF,TGCGCCAGCAGCTTGGCCTTAGCGGGGGATGGCTACACCTTC
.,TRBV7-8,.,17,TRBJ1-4,CASSLSPLRTRNEKLFF,TGTGCCAGCAGCTTAAGCCCGCTTAGGACTAGAAATGAAAAACTGTTTTTT
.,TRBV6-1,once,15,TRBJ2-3,CASTKWGVAADTQYF,TGTGCCAGCACCAAATGGGGGGTAGCGGCAGATACGCAGTATTTT
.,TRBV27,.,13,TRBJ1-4,CASQDMSGEKLFF,TGTGCCAGCCAAGACATGTCAGGTGAAAAACTGTTTTTT
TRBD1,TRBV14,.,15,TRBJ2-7,CASSYYGTGGYEQYF,TGTGCCAGCAGCTATTACGGGACAGGGGGCTACGAGCAGTACTTC
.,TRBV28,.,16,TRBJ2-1,CASRSALAPTYNEQFF,TGTGCCAGCCGATCCGCATTAGCGCCTACCTACAATGAGCAGTTCTTC
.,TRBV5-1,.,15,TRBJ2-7,CASSLPAGSSYEQYF,TGCGCCAGCAGTTTACCGGCTGGGAGCTCCTACGAGCAGTACTTC
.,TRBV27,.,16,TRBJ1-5,CASSWSGAASNQPQHF,TGTGCCAGCAGCTGGAGCGGGGCCGCTAGCAATCAGCCCCAGCATTTT
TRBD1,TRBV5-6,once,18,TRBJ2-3,CASSYPTGAGLYTDTQYF,TGTGCCAGCAGTTACCCGACAGGGGCCGGATTATACACAGATACGCAGTATTTT
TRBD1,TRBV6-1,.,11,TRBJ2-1,CASSLDREQFF,TGTGCCAGCAGTCTGGACAGGGAGCAGTTCTTC
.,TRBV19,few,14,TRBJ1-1,CATTLGAGVTEAFF,TGTGCCACCACACTCGGCGCGGGTGTCACTGAAGCTTTCTTT
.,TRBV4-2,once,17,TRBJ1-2,CASSQEGIQGRGYGYTF,TGTGCCAGCAGCCAAGAAGGGATTCAGGGGCGCGGCTATGGCTACACCTTC
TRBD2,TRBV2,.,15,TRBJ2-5,CASSAVGRVGQTQYF,TGTGCCAGCAGCGCAGTGGGGAGGGTGGGGCAGACCCAGTACTTC
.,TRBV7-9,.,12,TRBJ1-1,CASSSTRPEAFF,TGTGCCAGCAGCTCGACTCGACCGGAGGCTTTCTTT